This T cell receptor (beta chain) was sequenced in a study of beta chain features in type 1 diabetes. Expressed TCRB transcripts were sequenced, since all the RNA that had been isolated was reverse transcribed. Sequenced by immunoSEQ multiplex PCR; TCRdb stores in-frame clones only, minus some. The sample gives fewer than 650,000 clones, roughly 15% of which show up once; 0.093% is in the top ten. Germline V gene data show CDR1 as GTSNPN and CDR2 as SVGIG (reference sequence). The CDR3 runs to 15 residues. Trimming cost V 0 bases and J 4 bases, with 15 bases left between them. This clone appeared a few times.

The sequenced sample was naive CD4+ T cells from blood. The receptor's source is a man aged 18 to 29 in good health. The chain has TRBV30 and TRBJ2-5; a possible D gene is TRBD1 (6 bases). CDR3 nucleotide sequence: TGTGCCTGGAGTGTACCAACAGGGAGAGGAGAGACCCAGTACTTC. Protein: CAWSVPTGRGETQYF.